The rows below give T cell receptor beta chains drawn from one sample of a study of OX40 agonist ivuxolimab in advanced cancers. Only in-frame clones appear in the TCRdb table, and some are missing; sequencing was by immunoSEQ multiplex PCR. This table has tens of thousands of clones, roughly nine tenths appearing once. Sequencing used CD4+ or CD8+ T cells sorted from blood, obtained in a trial of the OX40 agonist ivuxolimab. The receptors derive from an adult with an advanced solid tumor such as melanoma, head and neck, liver or kidney cancer. The CDR3 runs from the conserved cysteine through the conserved F or W. Fields, in order: clone size, V gene, J gene, D gene, CDR3 protein, CDR3 DNA. A D gene is named only where the DNA matches it firmly. Clone size is not always given. Where it is, it says once, few, many or a class for expanded clones.

>few|TRBV30|TRBJ1-2|-
CAWSVQGRNYGYTF
TGTGCCTGGAGTGTGCAGGGTAGAAACTATGGCTACACCTTC
>-|TRBV9|TRBJ2-2|TRBD2
CASSVGLAGGHTGELFF
TGTGCCAGCAGCGTAGGACTAGCGGGAGGGCACACCGGGGAGCTGTTTTTT
>-|TRBV6-1|TRBJ1-1|-
CASSELRGYMNTEAFF
TGTGCCAGCAGTGAATTGCGGGGATACATGAACACTGAAGCTTTCTTT
>few|TRBV9|TRBJ2-5|TRBD2
CASSVTSGGETQYF
TGTGCCAGCAGCGTCACTAGCGGGGGTGAGACCCAGTACTTC
>-|TRBV18|TRBJ1-1|-
CASSSQENTEAFF
TGTGCCAGCTCAAGCCAAGAGAACACTGAAGCTTTCTTT
>once|TRBV2|TRBJ1-2|-
CASSWDSNGYTF
TGTGCCAGCAGTTGGGACTCTAATGGCTACACCTTC
>-|TRBV7-9|TRBJ1-1|-
CASSLPQTEAFF
TGTGCCAGCAGCTTACCCCAGACTGAAGCTTTCTTT
>-|TRBV5-4|TRBJ1-2|TRBD1
CASSLGGQGYSGYTF
TGTGCCAGCAGCTTGGGCGGACAGGGCTACTCTGGCTACACCTTC
>-|TRBV6-6|TRBJ1-1|-
CASSYEGNTEAFF
TGTGCCAGCAGTTACGAGGGGAACACTGAAGCTTTCTTT
>-|TRBV28|TRBJ2-3|-
CASSLKTTSTGTDTQYF
TGTGCCAGCAGTTTAAAAACGACTAGTACGGGCACAGATACGCAGTATTTT
>-|TRBV13|TRBJ2-2|TRBD2
CASSLGPLGGRAYGELFF
TGTGCCAGCAGCTTAGGCCCATTGGGCGGGAGGGCCTACGGGGAGCTGTTTTTT
>-|TRBV11-3|TRBJ1-4|TRBD1
CASSAQGANEKLFF
TGTGCCAGCAGCGCGCAGGGGGCGAATGAAAAACTGTTTTTT
>-|TRBV10-1|TRBJ2-7|-
CASSESSGPYEQYF
TGCGCCAGCAGTGAGAGTAGTGGCCCTTACGAGCAGTACTTC
>-|TRBV6-5|TRBJ1-6|TRBD1
CASSYHGTGLYSPLHF
TGTGCCAGCAGTTACCACGGGACAGGGCTGTATTCACCCCTCCACTTT
>-|TRBV18|TRBJ2-1|TRBD2
CASSPHEREVNEQFF
TGTGCCAGCTCACCTCATGAGCGGGAGGTGAATGAGCAGTTCTTC
>-|TRBV28|TRBJ1-4|TRBD1
CASSLGQGTRKLFF
TGTGCCAGCAGTCTGGGACAGGGGACGCGAAAACTGTTTTTT
>-|TRBV4-2|TRBJ1-6|-
CASSQDTRAGSPLHF
TGTGCCAGCAGCCAAGACACGAGGGCCGGTTCACCCCTCCACTTT
>-|TRBV6-5|TRBJ1-1|TRBD1
CASSSPGQGNTEAFF
TGTGCCAGCAGTTCACCGGGACAGGGGAACACTGAAGCTTTCTTT
>-|TRBV5-4|TRBJ1-2|TRBD1
CASSSQGRDGYTF
TGTGCCAGCAGCTCACAGGGGCGGGATGGCTACACCTTC
>once|TRBV27|TRBJ1-2|-
CASSYRSGGMRGYTF
TGTGCCAGCAGTTACCGAAGTGGAGGAATGCGGGGCTACACCTTC
>-|TRBV7-6|TRBJ2-7|-
CASSYRETVEQYF
TGTGCCAGCAGCTACAGGGAGACGGTCGAGCAGTACTTC
>-|TRBV5-4|TRBJ2-5|-
CASSLGQEETQYF
TGTGCCAGCAGCTTGGGGCAAGAAGAGACCCAGTACTTC
>-|TRBV30|TRBJ1-3|-
CAWSNDRSSGNTIYF
TGTGCCTGGAGTAATGACAGAAGCTCTGGAAACACCATATATTTT
>few|TRBV30|TRBJ1-6|TRBD1
CAGTGWNSPLHF
TGTGCCGGGACAGGGTGGAATTCACCCCTCCACTTT
>-|TRBV4-2|TRBJ2-7|-
CASSQERHGSYEQYF
TGTGCCAGCAGCCAAGAAAGGCACGGCTCCTACGAGCAGTACTTC
>-|TRBV27|TRBJ2-3|TRBD2
CASSWSSGSTDTQYF
TGTGCCAGCAGTTGGTCTAGCGGAAGCACAGATACGCAGTATTTT
>-|TRBV7-3|TRBJ2-1|-
CASSPARDEEQFF
TGTGCCAGCAGCCCCGCGCGGGATGAGGAGCAGTTCTTC
>-|TRBV6-1|TRBJ1-1|-
CASSSAGAHTEAFF
TGTGCCAGCAGTTCAGCCGGGGCTCACACTGAAGCTTTCTTT
>-|TRBV13|TRBJ2-1|-
CASSLGYNEQFF
TGTGCCAGCAGCTTAGGCTACAATGAGCAGTTCTTC
>-|TRBV28|TRBJ1-4|-
CASSGPAIEKLFF
TGTGCCAGCAGCGGGCCAGCAATTGAAAAACTGTTTTTT
>-|TRBV19|TRBJ1-2|-
CASSTQTWNGYTF
TGTGCCAGTAGTACCCAAACATGGAATGGCTACACCTTC
>-|TRBV30|TRBJ1-1|-
CAWSRLNSEAFF
TGTGCCTGGAGCCGGCTTAATTCTGAAGCTTTCTTT
>-|TRBV12-5|TRBJ2-7|-
CASGLVSGGTGEQYF
TGTGCTAGTGGTTTGGTTTCGGGCGGGACGGGCGAGCAGTACTTC
>-|TRBV5-6|TRBJ2-5|-
CASSLEGAPETQYF
TGTGCCAGCAGCTTGGAAGGGGCCCCAGAGACCCAGTACTTC
>-|TRBV5-8|TRBJ2-2|-
CASSLGNLSPGELFF
TGTGCCAGCAGCTTGGGTAATCTCTCCCCGGGGGAGCTGTTTTTT
>-|TRBV7-9|TRBJ2-5|-
CASSRDLNQETQYF
TGTGCCAGCAGCCGGGACCTCAACCAAGAGACCCAGTACTTC
>-|TRBV11-3|TRBJ1-4|TRBD1
CASSLVGTENEKLFF
TGTGCCAGCAGCTTAGTGGGGACAGAGAATGAAAAACTGTTTTTT
>-|TRBV7-2|TRBJ2-1|-
CASSLGPNNEQFF
TGTGCCAGCAGCTTGGGTCCCAACAATGAGCAGTTCTTC
>-|TRBV5-4|TRBJ2-7|-
CASSEQGLNYEQYF
TGTGCCAGCAGCGAGCAGGGGCTTAACTACGAGCAGTACTTC
>-|TRBV6-5|TRBJ1-1|TRBD1
CASSPGGGPTEAFF
TGTGCCAGCAGTCCTGGAGGGGGCCCCACTGAAGCTTTCTTT
>-|TRBV15|TRBJ1-1|-
CATSRDTGNTEAFF
TGTGCCACCAGCAGAGATACGGGCAACACTGAAGCTTTCTTT
>-|TRBV4-1|TRBJ1-4|-
CASSQATGRNNEKLFF
TGCGCCAGCAGCCAGGCGACGGGACGGAATAATGAAAAACTGTTTTTT
>-|TRBV19|TRBJ1-1|-
CASTVSEALGFTEAFF
TGTGCCAGTACCGTAAGCGAGGCGCTTGGATTCACTGAAGCTTTCTTT
>-|TRBV2|TRBJ1-4|-
CASRDGGAGNEKLFF
TGTGCCAGCAGGGATGGCGGGGCGGGTAATGAAAAACTGTTTTTT
>-|TRBV30|TRBJ1-1|-
CAWTGVNTEAFF
TGTGCCTGGACAGGGGTGAACACTGAAGCTTTCTTT
>-|TRBV7-2|TRBJ2-7|TRBD1
CASSPGGQGFYEQYF
TGTGCCAGCAGCCCGGGTGGACAGGGATTCTACGAGCAGTACTTC
>once|TRBV6-1|TRBJ2-2|-
CAIQPAGNTGELFF
TGTGCCATCCAGCCGGCGGGGAACACCGGGGAGCTGTTTTTT
>-|TRBV5-1|TRBJ2-1|-
CASSLGLRTASFSYNEQFF
TGCGCCAGCAGCTTGGGTCTGCGGACAGCTTCTTTCTCCTACAATGAGCAGTTCTTC
>-|TRBV19|TRBJ2-7|-
CASSIKAGPQYF
TGTGCCAGTAGTATAAAAGCAGGCCCGCAGTACTTC
>-|TRBV28|TRBJ2-7|TRBD1
CASSLRQGAPWEQYF
TGTGCCAGCAGTTTAAGGCAGGGGGCCCCCTGGGAGCAGTACTTC
>few|TRBV19|TRBJ2-5|-
CASSIGAGALQETQYF
TGTGCCAGTAGTATTGGGGCAGGGGCCCTACAAGAGACCCAGTACTTC
>once|TRBV19|TRBJ2-3|TRBD2
CASSMGGSAGPDTQYF
TGTGCCAGTAGTATGGGGGGGTCGGCGGGACCAGATACGCAGTATTTT